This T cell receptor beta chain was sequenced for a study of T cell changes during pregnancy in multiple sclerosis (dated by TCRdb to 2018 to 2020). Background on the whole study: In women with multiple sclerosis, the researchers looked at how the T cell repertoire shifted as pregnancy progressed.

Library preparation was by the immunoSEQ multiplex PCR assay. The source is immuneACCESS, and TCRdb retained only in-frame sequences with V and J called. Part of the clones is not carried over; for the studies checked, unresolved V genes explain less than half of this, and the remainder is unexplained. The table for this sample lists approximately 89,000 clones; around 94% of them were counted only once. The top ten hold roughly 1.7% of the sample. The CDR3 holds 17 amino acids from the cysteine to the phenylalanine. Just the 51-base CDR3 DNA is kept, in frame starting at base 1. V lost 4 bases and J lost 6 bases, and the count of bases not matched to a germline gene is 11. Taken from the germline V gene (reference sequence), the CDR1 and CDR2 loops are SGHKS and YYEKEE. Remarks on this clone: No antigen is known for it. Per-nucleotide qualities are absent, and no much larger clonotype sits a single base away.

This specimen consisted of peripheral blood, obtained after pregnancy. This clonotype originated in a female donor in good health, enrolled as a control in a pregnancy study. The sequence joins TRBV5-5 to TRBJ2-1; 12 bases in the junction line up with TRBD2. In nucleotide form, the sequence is TGTGCCAGCAGCCAGACTAGCGGGAGAATCGTAGGCAATGAGCAGTTCTTC. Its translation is CASSQTSGRIVGNEQFF.